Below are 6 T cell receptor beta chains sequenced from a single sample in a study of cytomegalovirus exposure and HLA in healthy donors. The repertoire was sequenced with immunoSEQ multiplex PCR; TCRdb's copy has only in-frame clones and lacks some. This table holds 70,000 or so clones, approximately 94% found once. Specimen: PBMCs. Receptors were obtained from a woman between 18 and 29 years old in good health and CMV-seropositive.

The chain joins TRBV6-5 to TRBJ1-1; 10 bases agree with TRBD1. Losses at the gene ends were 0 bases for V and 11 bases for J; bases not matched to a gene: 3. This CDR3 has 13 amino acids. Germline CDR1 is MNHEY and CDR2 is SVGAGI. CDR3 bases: TGTGCCAGCAGTTACTCGGACAGGGGGTTCGCTTTCTTT. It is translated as CASSYSDRGFAFF.

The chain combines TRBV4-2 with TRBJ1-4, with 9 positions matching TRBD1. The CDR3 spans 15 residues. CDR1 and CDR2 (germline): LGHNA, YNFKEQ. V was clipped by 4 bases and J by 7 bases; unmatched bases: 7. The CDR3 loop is CASSPYRGQGEKLFF. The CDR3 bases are TGTGCCAGCAGCCCGTACAGGGGGCAGGGTGAAAAACTGTTTTTT.

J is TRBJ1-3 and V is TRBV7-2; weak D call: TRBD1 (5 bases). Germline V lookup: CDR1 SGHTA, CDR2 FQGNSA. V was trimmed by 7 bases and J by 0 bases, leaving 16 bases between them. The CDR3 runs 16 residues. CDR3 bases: TGTGCCAGCACCCTTAATGGGGGGAGCTCTGGAAACACCATATATTTT. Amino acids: CASTLNGGSSGNTIYF.

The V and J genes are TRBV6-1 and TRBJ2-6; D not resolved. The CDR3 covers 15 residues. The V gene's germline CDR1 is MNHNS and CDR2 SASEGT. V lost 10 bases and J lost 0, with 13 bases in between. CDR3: CATAALSSGANVLTF. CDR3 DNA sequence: TGTGCCACCGCAGCGCTTAGCTCTGGGGCCAACGTCCTGACTTTC.

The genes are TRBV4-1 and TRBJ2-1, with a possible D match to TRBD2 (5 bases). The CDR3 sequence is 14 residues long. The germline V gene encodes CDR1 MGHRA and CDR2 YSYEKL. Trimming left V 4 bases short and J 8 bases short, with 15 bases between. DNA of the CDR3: TGCGCCAGCAGCCCTGACCGAGGTAGCGATGAGCAGTTCTTC. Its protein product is CASSPDRGSDEQFF.

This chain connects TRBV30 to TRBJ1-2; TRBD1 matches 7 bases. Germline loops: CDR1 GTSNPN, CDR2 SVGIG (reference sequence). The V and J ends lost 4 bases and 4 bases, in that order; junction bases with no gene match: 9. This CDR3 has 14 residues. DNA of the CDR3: TGTGCCTGGACCACTCAGGGACAGACCTATGGCTACACCTTC. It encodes CAWTTQGQTYGYTF.